This entry concerns a single TCR beta chain. Its recognized antigen is unknown. Per-base qualities were not stored, and no clone one base away is much larger. In total, about 650 healthy bone marrow donors made up the cohort. At the time of sampling, every cohort member was nominally healthy, though immune exposures that went unrecorded were likely present. Of the 700 or so cohort members, more than 250 had a positive CMV serostatus and approximately 400 had a negative one, while no CMV serostatus was recorded for the donor. A peripheral blood sample was provided by each donor, and peripheral blood mononuclear cells were used for TCR beta sequencing. The Qiagen DNeasy Blood Extraction Kit was used to extract genomic DNA from the blood cell samples. There are 14 amino acids in the CDR3, from cysteine to phenylalanine inclusive. This entry keeps only the CDR3 DNA: 42 bases, framed from base 1. Via the germline V gene, CDR1 is LGHNT and CDR2 FRNRAP.

These data belong to a study of cytomegalovirus exposure and HLA in healthy donors (dated by TCRdb to the late 2010s). At the level of the whole study: An earlier analysis of roughly 500 of the donors reported roughly 300 Gb of sequence data and some 110 million unique TCR beta sequences obtained from around 180 million T cells. The number of typed donors differed by locus: 629-630 for A, B, C, DRB1 and DQB1; 522 for DQA1; around 580 for DPA1; and 400 to 480 for DPB1. A few DR-DQ haplotypes were treated as single units for association and clustering because of strong linkage in the cohort. A later analysis re-analyzed previously published TCR beta repertoires from hundreds of donors and added high-resolution HLA genotyping to study TCR occurrence patterns. The study aimed to test whether signatures of past pathogen exposure could be identified by cataloging public T cell receptors. The later analysis used no new phenotypic data to find candidate immune exposures, relying instead on TCR beta sequences and their occurrence across donors. In an earlier analysis of roughly 600 of the donors, high-throughput TCR beta sequencing was used to judge whether each TCR beta V gene segment behaved as functional or pseudogenic. Both class I and class II loci were covered by HLA typing, at four-digit resolution. Of the roughly 420 genotyped donors, 75% to 85% were placed in the genetic ancestry cluster associated with self-reported Caucasian donors. All discovery cohort repertoires had been generated on a single sequencing platform. The study combined high-throughput TCR immunosequencing, statistical association of individual TCRs with disease status, and machine learning to predict cytomegalovirus infection status. Alongside the repertoire data, information on donor age, sex, ethnicity and CMV serostatus was compiled. A later genetic analysis used genome-wide SNP genotypes for about 60% of the 666 donors, treating that subset as a discovery cohort. A separate validation cohort of more than 100 different subjects was used in addition to the 666-subject first cohort. An early release that covered approximately 600 HLA-typed donors contained about 300 gigabases of sequencing data and tens of millions of unique TCR sequences. Among roughly 400 genotyped donors of the cohort, an average of around 240,000 unique TCR beta nucleotide sequences were sequenced per donor, 15% to 20% of them non-productive. The T cell repertoires of 670 or so subjects were profiled by immunosequencing and related to cytomegalovirus serostatus.

To prepare the library, the immunoSEQ multiplex PCR assay was applied. For the multiplex PCR, a mixture combining 60 forward primers for TCR Vbeta segments and 13 reverse primers for TCR Jbeta segments was used. The CDR3 region of rearranged TCR beta genes was amplified from genomic DNA by a multiplex PCR assay. Amplified TCR beta libraries were sequenced as 87-base-pair reads on the Illumina HiSeq System. The source study handled its data this way. In a later analysis, approximately 74 million unique TCR beta chains were counted across the 500 to 850 repertoires, and approximately 9.9 million of these chains were shared by at least two donors. Raw reads were error-corrected and collapsed into unique sequences by a nearest-neighbor algorithm in which closely related sequences were merged to remove PCR and sequencing errors. V, D and J gene segments were assigned by aligning CDR3 sequences to IMGT reference sequences. For a sequence to be retained, a match of at least six nucleotides to both a V gene segment and a J gene segment was required. A rearrangement was called productive if the CDR3 had no stop codons and remained in frame with V and J, and every other rearrangement was called non-productive. Following IMGT convention, CDR3 was defined as the stretch from the second conserved V-encoded cysteine to the conserved J-encoded phenylalanine. The earlier analysis of about 610 of the donors excluded sequences that lacked an unambiguous match to a single V gene segment. In an earlier analysis of about 590 of the donors, a V segment was called functional when productive rearrangements were above 56.7%, and segregating when the standard deviation between donors exceeded 5%. A statistical classification framework was built for diagnosing cytomegalovirus status from the catalog of TCR beta chain sequences. V and J gene assignment, in a later analysis, came from comparing TCR nucleotide sequences with IMGT/GENE-DB human TR gene sequences. The TCRdist pipeline was used in a later analysis to assign CDR3 sequences and most-parsimonious VDJ recombination scenarios. In a later analysis, each TCR beta chain was defined by its CDR3 amino acid sequence together with its V-gene family, and reads lacking a unique V-gene family were excluded. As a way to deal with suspected cross-contamination and a sequencing artifact, a later analysis dropped 450 to 700 nucleotide sequences that were highly shared and had low generation probability. A later analysis calculated a clonal expansion index for each public chain from normalized within-repertoire ranks of inferred template counts. In a later analysis, generation probabilities were computed using a VDJ recombination model fitted to out-of-frame rearrangements, and the results were checked against IGoR. Hypergeometric tests were used in a later analysis to score TCR-TCR, TCR-HLA and TCR-CMV co-occurrence, with a repertoire-size bias correction applied to the TCR pairs. A later analysis estimated false discovery rates by permuting HLA or CMV assignments 20 times. In a later analysis, co-occurring TCRs were grouped using DBSCAN, and TCRdist sequence similarity was added for clustering within HLA-allele-positive subsets. Repertoires with fewer than 30,000 or more than 120,000 public chains were left out of co-occurrence clustering, as were a handful of repertoires with anomalous nucleotide sharing. TCRdb took this table from immuneACCESS and kept in-frame rearrangements with V and J called. Such tables lack part of the clones; where checked against another copy, unresolved V genes explain under half of the gap, and the rest is unexplained. V and J calls and clone size are given by that table; D and trimming were obtained from the DNA. The sample contains roughly 52,000 clones, approximately 52% of them found a single time. The ten most abundant clones make up 12% of the sample.

The research as a whole found: Compared with equally common non-associated chains, HLA-associated TCR beta chains in a later analysis were more clonally expanded and had lower generation probabilities. In a later genetic analysis, a missense DCLRE1C variant was associated with V-gene and J-gene trimming of TCR beta chains, and the association was replicated in an independent cohort. An earlier analysis of some 560 of the donors showed that most TCR beta V segments appeared in productive rearrangements either about 90% or about 30% of the time, which broadly matched IMGT annotations. The authors suggested that the approach could potentially be generalized to other disease states and immunological phenotypes. Because HLA typing was unavailable for some donors at each locus, only the typed subset was used in association tests. A cluster of highly shared sequence variants was judged likely to represent a technical artifact of the sequencing pipeline. For the cohort, immune exposure information was limited to CMV serostatus. Roughly uniform sequencing depth across donors was assumed in presence/absence analyses, although this assumption may not hold. Some IMGT-functional V segments, including TRBV6-2 and TRBV6-3, could not be told apart with the 87-base-pair reads, so those segments were excluded. In vitro tests confirmed that three of the cytomegalovirus-associated TCR beta chains recognize cytomegalovirus antigens. The study gave a list of 150 to 200 TCR beta chains associated with cytomegalovirus. According to a later analysis, most CMV-associated TCR beta chains appeared to be HLA-restricted, and the HLA associations seemed to be driven largely by CMV exposure. A later analysis reported that several top co-occurrence clusters appeared linked to parvovirus B19, influenza, CMV and Epstein-Barr virus. A later analysis associated around 16,000 TCR beta sequences with specific HLA alleles at a false discovery rate of 0.05. While some public TCRs were present in many individuals, most TCR sequences turned up only very rarely across donors. When HLA alleles, especially DR and DQ, strongly co-occurred, TCR associations were difficult to assign to individual alleles. This cohort had only TCR beta chains sequenced, and the lack of alpha or paired-chain data limited which features could be detected. The classifier was reported to diagnose cytomegalovirus status with high specificity and sensitivity in both the original and validation cohorts. Correlated functional status among segregating V segments might be attributable to linkage disequilibrium, but an unknown experimental factor could not be ruled out. According to a later genetic analysis, donors in an Asian-associated ancestry cluster had fewer N-insertions in productive TCRs than the approximately 670-donor mean. A further reported finding was that TCR beta sequences accurately predicted the HLA-A and HLA-B alleles for most subjects in the first cohort. Because counts were too low, roughly 18 rarely observed V segments, including chromosome 9 orphons, were left out of the earlier analysis of some 640 of the donors. In a later analysis, TCR association rates were found to vary across HLA loci, with the most associated TCRs seen for DRB1 alleles and the fewest for HLA-C alleles.

The chain was built from TRBV12-5 and TRBJ1-1; a stretch of 7 junction bases matches TRBD1. This clonotype was obtained from a human donor in good health. Specimen: PBMCs. The nucleotide sequence is given as TGTGGGATTTTGGACAGGCAGCTTAACACTGAAGCTTTCTTT. It encodes CGILDRQLNTEAFF.